This T cell receptor (beta chain) emerged from a study of identical twins. Overall study results and limits: Cord blood beta clonotypes present at high abundance carried fewer insertions; no such pattern appeared in memory repertoires.

The CDR3 contains 16 residues. The junction had 14 bases not matched to a gene; V was cut back by 5 bases and J by 4 bases. The germline CDR1 and CDR2 sequences are DFQATT and SNEGSKA (reference sequence). This clonotype was picked up many times. The target antigen is unknown. Template switching created a universal primer site, and the cDNA included unique molecular identifiers. MiXCR, applied by TCRdb to the 5' RACE reads, yields one record per CDR3 protein. The sample has 650,000 to 800,000 distinct CDR3 sequences; 8.5% to 9.5% are singletons. The data were also submitted as part of a second study, on yellow fever vaccine responses in identical twins.

V gene TRBV20-1 combines with J gene TRBJ1-2; 9 nucleotides align to TRBD1. Sequenced input: PBMCs. This receptor was obtained from a woman younger than 30 in good health. CDR3 DNA sequence: TGCAGTGCTGGCGACAGGGGGGCAACCTTAGGCTATGGCTACACCTTC. Its protein product is CSAGDRGATLGYGYTF.